This T cell receptor beta chain was sequenced during a study of OX40 agonist ivuxolimab in advanced cancers. As for the study in general: Head and neck, renal cell, melanoma or hepatocellular carcinoma were the cancers that dose-escalation patients had. Antecedent anti-PD-1, anti-PD-L1 or anti-CTLA-4 therapy was permissible, with about 40% having received some. Findings of the study overall: Nonresponders included some who also had low normalized T-cell clonal expansion. Dosing at 0.1 to 3.0 mg/kg was accompanied by clonal expansion of CD4+ and CD8+ blood T cells by week 6.

The CDR3 runs 15 residues. Germline trimming cut 7 bases from V and 3 bases from J; bases unmatched to any gene: 8. CDR1 is WNHNN and CDR2 is SYGVQD in the germline V gene (reference sequence). As regards this clone: Its target is not known.

TCRdb's copy holds only in-frame clones and misses some; the assay was immunoSEQ multiplex PCR. The repertoire has some 74,000 clones, 85% to 90% of them found once; the top ten carry about 1%. The receptor's source is an adult with an advanced solid tumor such as melanoma, head and neck, liver or kidney cancer. The sequencing here drew on CD4+ or CD8+ T cells sorted from blood, taken in a trial of the OX40 agonist ivuxolimab. The V gene is TRBV10-1, the J gene TRBJ1-4; 7 bases line up with TRBD1. Here the CDR3 DNA reads TGCGCCAGCACAATAGGGGGCAAGGCTAATGAAAAACTGTTTTTT. This encodes CASTIGGKANEKLFF.